This T cell receptor beta chain was profiled in a study of T cell repertoires in cytomegalovirus infection. About the study: An indication of both CMV infection and matching HLA type came from public TCR beta signatures.

This CDR3 is built from 14 residues. Germline CDR1 reads SGDLS; CDR2 reads YYNGEE. V gave up 0 bases and J gave up 5 bases, with 11 bases separating them. A word on this clonotype: Its specificity is not known.

Using its own MiXCR run on the reads, TCRdb lists one record per CDR3 protein. The profile shows some 940,000 distinct CDR3 sequences, under 40% of them singletons. The TCR sequence derives from a human donor in good health (CMV status not recorded). Some clones in this sample may be carry-over from other donors' samples. J is TRBJ1-1 and V is TRBV9; no reliable D call. Source: cultured CD8+ T cells from PBMCs, taken from culture after CMV antigen stimulation. The CDR3 nucleotides read TGTGCCAGCAGCGTAGAAAAGGGAGGGACTGAAGCTTTCTTT. Its translation: CASSVEKGGTEAFF.